This T cell receptor beta chain was captured by sequencing in a study of control samples from healthy donors and cancer patients (dated by TCRdb to the early 2020s). Turning to this clone: The antigen it binds to is not known. The record has no base qualities; no much larger clone is one base away.

The library was built by means of the immunoSEQ multiplex PCR assay. TCRdb provides this immuneACCESS table in a form limited to in-frame rearrangements. Some clones are lacking; in checked studies, under half of them reflect an unresolved V gene, and why the rest are absent is not known. The sample table holds over 100,000 clones, of which around 89% were seen once. The ten largest clones capture around 17% of the sample. The V and J ends are trimmed by 4 bases and 5 bases, leaving 15 bases between them. Per the germline V gene, SGHTA is the CDR1 and FQGNSA is the CDR2. The cysteine opens and the phenylalanine closes a CDR3 of 15 amino acids. Here the CDR3 DNA is all that survives: 45 bases in frame from base 1.

The receptor comes from a woman between 45 and 65 years old in good health. The material sequenced was blood. In this chain, TRBV7-2 is recombined with TRBJ2-1; a tentative D call is TRBD1 (5 bases match). This receptor has the CDR3 CASSSTQGYNNEQFF. The nucleotide sequence is TGTGCCAGCAGCTCTACGCAGGGTTATAACAATGAGCAGTTCTTC. Reference TRBV7-2 and TRBJ2-1 genes cover what lies past the CDR3, so the full variable domain is GAGVSQSPSNKVTEKGKDVELRCDPISGHTALYWYRQSLGQGLEFLIYFQGNSAPDKSGLPSDRFSAERTGGSVSTLTIQRTQQEDSAVYLCASSSTQGYNNEQFFGPGTRLTVL.